These 7 T cell receptor beta chains were all obtained from the same sample, sequenced in a study of shared clonotypes between healthy human individuals. Here immunoSEQ multiplex PCR was the method, and the copy in TCRdb shows in-frame clones only, minus some. Of about 1 million clones in the sample, 65% to 75% were seen once. Sequenced material: memory CD4+ T cells sorted from blood. Subset given: CD45RA-negative fraction. These receptors were obtained from a man aged 18 to 35 in good health.

The gene calls are TRBV25-1 and TRBJ2-3; D is unclear. Trimming took off 2 bases at V and 5 bases at J, with 5 bases between the two ends. This CDR3 is built from 12 residues. Germline lookup yields CDR1 MGHDK and CDR2 SYGVNS. The CDR3: CASSEKIDTQYF. The CDR3 region has the DNA TGTGCCAGCAGTGAAAAGATAGATACGCAGTATTTT.

The gene calls are TRBV18 and TRBJ1-1; 9 bases match TRBD1. Germline loops: CDR1 KGHSH, CDR2 LQKENI. This CDR3 is 17 amino acids long. V trimming: 4 bases; J trimming: 0 bases; junction bases outside the gene matches: 9. CDR3 protein: CASSRGQGMGMNTEAFF. CDR3 nucleotide sequence: TGTGCCAGCTCACGAGGACAGGGGATGGGGATGAACACTGAAGCTTTCTTT. The complete variable domain, with remaining parts taken from reference TRBV18 and TRBJ1-1, reads NAGVMQNPRHLVRRRGQEARLRCSPMKGHSHVYWYRQLPEEGLKFMVYLQKENIIDESGMPKERFSAEFPKEGPSILRIQQVVRGDSAAYFCASSRGQGMGMNTEAFFGQGTRLTVV.

In regard to this clone: The same CDR3 arises from other DNA sequences in this sample as well. The rearrangement joins TRBV5-4 to TRBJ2-5; no clear D. The germline V gene encodes CDR1 SGHNT and CDR2 YYREEE (reference sequence). CDR3 length equals 13 residues. V gave up 0 bases and J gave up 2 bases, with 5 bases separating them. CDR3 in DNA: TGTGCCAGCAGCTTGGGGCGTCAAGAGACCCAGTACTTC. This sequence encodes CASSLGRQETQYF.

The V gene is TRBV5-5, the J gene TRBJ1-2; 11 bases agree with TRBD1. Germline values: CDR1 SGHKS, CDR2 YYEKEE (reference sequence). The CDR3 spans 15 residues. J gave up 4 bases and V 3 bases, and 5 bases lay outside the gene matches. The CDR3 sequence: CASSWGQGEGYGYTF. For the CDR3, the DNA is TGTGCCAGCAGCTGGGGACAGGGGGAAGGCTATGGCTACACCTTC. The whole variable domain, remainder taken from reference TRBV5-5 and TRBJ1-2, is DAGVTQSPTHLIKTRGQQVTLRCSPISGHKSVSWYQQVLGQGPQFIFQYYEKEERGRGNFPDRFSARQFPNYSSELNVNALLLGDSALYLCASSWGQGEGYGYTFGSGTRLTVV.

This rearrangement joins TRBV10-3 to TRBJ2-7, with 11 bases that match TRBD2. Unmatched junction bases numbered 3, after V lost 11 bases and J lost 3 bases. The CDR3 covers 12 residues. Germline CDR1 reads ENHRY; CDR2 reads SYGVKD. CDR3 residues: CAAGTSGYEQYF. In nucleotides, the CDR3 is TGTGCCGCCGGGACTAGCGGCTACGAGCAGTACTTC.

The rearrangement uses TRBV6-1 and TRBJ2-5; a possible D gene is TRBD2 (6 bases). This CDR3 is built from 15 residues. The V end was cut by 7 bases, the J end by 2 bases, with 17 bases between. Per the germline V gene, CDR1 is MNHNS and CDR2 is SASEGT. This chain's CDR3 is CASMGGRWTQETQYF. CDR3 nucleotides: TGTGCCAGCATGGGGGGACGGTGGACGCAAGAGACCCAGTACTTC.

This clone was picked up one time. The V call is TRBV5-1, the J call TRBJ2-7; TRBD1 aligns across 9 bases. The CDR3 covers 15 residues. Germline assignment: CDR1 SGHRS and CDR2 YFSETQ. Losses at the gene ends were 5 bases for V and 4 bases for J; bases not matched to a gene: 10. CDR3 residues: CASRDPDRGSYEQYF. CDR3 bases: TGCGCCAGCAGAGACCCGGACAGGGGCTCGTACGAGCAGTACTTC.